This T cell receptor (beta chain) was sequenced during a study of blood T cell repertoires in COVID-19. Study-wide context: The cDNA or gDNA used as material had been derived from T cells, B-cell-depleted T cells, or PBMCs.

Assay used: immunoSEQ multiplex PCR; TCRdb lists only in-frame clones, some missing. This repertoire shows about 400,000 clones, roughly 86% found once; its top ten account for over 2%. Specimen: PBMCs or T cells enriched from blood (not recorded which). The clonotype originates from a woman aged 40-49 years with acute COVID-19.

The CDR3 sequence: CASSEEGTGSQPQHF. DNA of the CDR3: TGTGCCAGCAGTGAAGAGGGAACAGGGAGTCAGCCCCAGCATTTT. The chain links TRBV2 to TRBJ1-5; possible D gene TRBD1, 6 bases. Germline lookup yields CDR1 SNHLY and CDR2 FYNNEI. The V and J ends lost 1 base and 6 bases respectively, with 13 bases between them. This CDR3 region has 15 residues.